Each of the 10 T cell receptor beta chains below was sequenced from the same sample in a study of persistence of HIV-infected CD4 T cells. The stimulus was lysate of CMV-infected fibroblasts, about 11 ug/mL. CD40L-negative CD69-negative CD45RO-high memory CD4+ T cells were sorted as populations depleted of antigen-responding cells. Antigens of these TCRs are unknown. This was the immunoSEQ version 4 assay in survey mode. Only in-frame clones appear in the TCRdb table, and some are missing; sequencing was by immunoSEQ multiplex PCR. The sample contains 50,000 or so clones, over 70% of which appear only once. The source was CD4+ T cells sorted from PBMCs after 18-hour stimulation, collected from a patient who received antiretroviral therapy. Every receptor here comes from an adult man with HIV who was CMV-seropositive.

The chain links TRBV27 to TRBJ1-4, with TRBD1 matching over 7 bases. The J segment lost 1 base and the V segment lost 4 bases, leaving 3 bases of the junction unmatched. Germline assignment: CDR1 MNHEY and CDR2 SMNVEV (reference sequence). This CDR3 is built from 15 residues. CDR3: CASSSHRGTNEKLFF. CDR3 DNA: TGTGCCAGCAGTTCACACAGGGGAACTAATGAAAAACTGTTTTTT.

Only a few counts were recorded for this clone. The V and J genes are TRBV18 and TRBJ1-4; D remains ambiguous. Trimming took off 5 bases at V and 8 bases at J, with 12 bases between the two ends. Germline V gene sequence: CDR1 KGHSH, CDR2 LQKENI. The CDR3 sequence is 13 residues long. The CDR3 spells CASSAGMREKLFF. CDR3 in DNA: TGTGCCAGCTCAGCGGGGATGCGGGAAAAACTGTTTTTT.

The chain couples TRBV30 to TRBJ2-1, with a weak D call TRBD2 (5 bases). This CDR3 contains 14 residues. Germline CDR1 GTSNPN, CDR2 SVGIG (reference sequence). Trimming stripped 1 base from V and 5 bases from J, with 12 bases between. The DNA for the CDR3 is TGTGCCTGGAGTGGAAAACGGAGGAACAATGAGCAGTTCTTC. This codes for CAWSGKRRNNEQFF.

In the case of this clone: The junction departs from the called germline gene at one end, perhaps through a read error. This chain uses TRBV4-1 with TRBJ1-1, with D possibly TRBD1 on 6 matching bases. The germline CDR1 and CDR2 sequences are MGHRA and YSYEKL. The CDR3 extends over 13 amino acids. The CDR3 sequence: CASSQDRYTEAFF. For the CDR3, the DNA is TGCGCCAGCAGTCAAGACAGGTACACTGAAGCTTTCTTT.

The chain links TRBV28 to TRBJ1-2; possibly TRBD1 for D (5 bases). V was cut by 11 bases and J by 3 bases, with 10 bases left in between. The CDR3 loop spans 11 amino acids. Germline V lookup: CDR1 MDHEN, CDR2 SYDVKM. The CDR3 spells CAGQGDYGYTF. In nucleotides, the CDR3 is TGTGCCGGGCAGGGCGACTATGGCTACACCTTC.

The chain has TRBV5-6 and TRBJ1-6; 7 nucleotides line up with TRBD1. The CDR3 extends over 15 amino acids. Trimming cost V 0 bases and J 7 bases; bases outside gene matches: 4. The V gene's germline CDR1 is SGHDT and CDR2 YYEEEE. The CDR3 DNA reads TGTGCCAGCAGCTTGGGGAACAGGGGCAATTCACCCCTCCACTTT. This translates into CASSLGNRGNSPLHF.

This clone occurred a few times. The chain carries TRBV29-1 and TRBJ2-7; no reliable D call. Trimming took off 3 bases at V and 5 bases at J, with 8 bases between the two ends. Germline-derived CDR1 and CDR2 are SQVTM and ANQGSEA. The CDR3 is made up of 11 amino acids. The CDR3 here is CSVESSHEQYF. The CDR3 nucleotides read TGCAGCGTTGAGTCGAGCCACGAGCAGTACTTC.

This clone ranks as medium-sized (0.01 to 0.1%). The chain links TRBV30 to TRBJ2-7, with D perhaps given as TRBD1 or TRBD2 (5 bases each). With 3 bases removed from V and 7 bases from J, the gap between germline ends came to 25 bases. The CDR3 consists of 16 residues. Per the germline V gene, CDR1 is GTSNPN and CDR2 is SVGIG (reference sequence). The CDR3 spells CAWREPRQYFSGEQYF. CDR3 in DNA: TGTGCCTGGAGAGAACCCAGACAGTACTTCTCGGGGGAGCAGTACTTC. Combining the CDR3 with reference TRBV30 and TRBJ2-7 gives the whole variable domain SQTIHQWPATLVQPVGSPLSLECTVEGTSNPNLYWYRQAAGRGLQLLFYSVGIGQISSEVPQNLSASRPQDRQFILSSKKLLLSDSGFYLCAWREPRQYFSGEQYFGPGTRLTVT.

The chain carries TRBV6-6 and TRBJ1-5, with D uncertain. The CDR3 loop spans 13 amino acids. Trimming took off 8 bases at V and 0 bases at J, with 8 bases between the two ends. Per germline, CDR1 MNHNY and CDR2 SVGAGI (reference sequence). In DNA, the CDR3 is TGTGCCAGCGTGGGCGGTAGCAATCAGCCCCAGCATTTT. It encodes CASVGGSNQPQHF.

This clone has only a few counts. The gene calls are TRBV10-3 and TRBJ1-3, with D hard to call. The CDR3 extends over 16 amino acids. V lost 4 bases and J 0 bases, leaving 13 bases between the germline ends. CDR1 and CDR2 (germline): ENHRY, SYGVKD. CDR3: CAISVGSGGSGNTIYF. The CDR3 bases are TGTGCCATCAGTGTTGGGAGTGGTGGCTCTGGAAACACCATATATTTT.